The 10 T cell receptor beta chains given below trace back to one sample, sequenced in a study of breast tumors, draining lymph nodes, adjacent tissues. Axillary draining lymph nodes of breast cancer patients supplied the node samples. Each CDR3 protein gets one entry after TCRdb re-called the multiplex PCR reads with MiXCR. The repertoire holds some 100,000 distinct CDR3 sequences, around 21% seen once, with 1% to 1.5% in the top ten. The source material was axillary lymph node tissue. The origin of the receptors is a female donor with breast cancer. Some clones in this sample may be carry-over from other donors' samples.

The table lists this clonotype with many counts. The chain couples TRBV10-3 to TRBJ2-3, with 7 bases fitting TRBD2. V was pared by 2 bases and J by 3 bases, with 8 bases of the junction left unmatched. CDR1 and CDR2 from the germline V gene are ENHRY and SYGVKD. This CDR3 spans 16 amino acids. The CDR3 spells CAISEPGGGGTDTQYF. DNA for the CDR3: TGTGCCATCAGTGAGCCCGGTGGCGGGGGTACAGATACGCAGTATTTT.

This clonotype was seen ten or more times. The chain combines TRBV9 with TRBJ1-3; D unresolved. Trimming removed 0 bases at V and 4 bases at J, with 14 bases between. Germline V CDR1 and CDR2: SGDLS, YYNGEE. The CDR3 totals 16 residues. CDR3 sequence reads: CASSVDGFTQGNTIYF. CDR3 sequence (DNA): TGTGCCAGCAGCGTAGATGGGTTCACCCAGGGAAACACCATATATTTT.

The rearrangement links TRBV7-7 to TRBJ2-5; 7 positions match TRBD2. V was pared by 5 bases and J by 5 bases, with 11 bases of the junction left unmatched. Looked up from germline, CDR1 is SSHAT and CDR2 is FNYEAQ (reference sequence). The CDR3 is made up of 15 amino acids. Here the CDR3 reads CASSRGRGRQETQYF. The CDR3 DNA is TGTGCCAGCAGCCGGGGGAGGGGCAGGCAGGAGACCCAGTACTTC. The full variable domain, its missing parts supplied by reference TRBV7-7 and TRBJ2-5, is GAGVSQSPRYKVTKRGQDVTLRCDPISSHATLYWYQQALGQGPEFLTYFNYEAQPDKSGLPSDRFSAERPEGSISTLTIQRTEQRDSAMYRCASSRGRGRQETQYFGPGTRLLVL.

In regard to this clonotype: This could be a read error, since a much larger clone is one nucleotide away. The chain recombines TRBV2 with TRBJ2-1; TRBD2 agrees at 13 bases. The CDR3 is made up of 16 amino acids. The germline V gene encodes CDR1 SNHLY and CDR2 FYNNEI. The CDR3 sequence is CASSGTSGGAYNGQFF. The CDR3 nucleotides read TGTGCCAGCAGTGGAACTAGCGGGGGGGCCTACAATGGGCAGTTCTTC.

V gene TRBV4-1 combines with J gene TRBJ1-5; D is ambiguous. V shed 4 bases and J shed 1 base, with 11 bases lying between them. There are 15 residues in the CDR3. Germline V CDR1 and CDR2: MGHRA, YSYEKL. The CDR3 is CASSLTPLSNQPQHF. CDR3 nucleotides: TGCGCCAGCAGCCTGACTCCTTTAAGCAATCAGCCCCAGCATTTT.

This clonotype came up many times. The CDR3 protein is CASSQIYGIPGAIYF. DNA for the CDR3: TGCGCCAGCAGCCAAATTTACGGGATCCCAGGCGCCATATATTTT. The rearrangement joins TRBV4-1 to TRBJ1-3, with D uncertain. Germline V lookup: CDR1 MGHRA, CDR2 YSYEKL. Trimming removed 2 bases at V and 11 bases at J, with 19 bases between. CDR3 size: 15 residues.

This clonotype was seen repeatedly, ten times or more. V and J are TRBV4-2 and TRBJ2-5; 8 bases line up with TRBD2. Germline V gene data show CDR1 as LGHNA and CDR2 as YNFKEQ. The V and J ends lost 1 base and 4 bases, in that order; junction bases with no gene match: 8. There are 16 residues in the CDR3. The CDR3 region is CASSQGQRGTGETQYF. CDR3 nucleotide sequence: TGTGCCAGCAGCCAAGGACAGCGGGGGACGGGAGAGACCCAGTACTTC.

Only a few counts were recorded for this clonotype. The V call is TRBV18, the J call TRBJ1-5, with D possibly matching TRBD1 (5 bases). The CDR3 is made up of 13 amino acids. V was shortened by 3 bases and J by 8 bases, with 11 bases between the two germline ends. CDR1 and CDR2 from the germline V gene are KGHSH and LQKENI. This CDR3 is CASSPTGGKPQHF. DNA of the CDR3: TGTGCCAGCTCACCTACGGGGGGGAAGCCCCAGCATTTT.

At least ten counts were recorded for this clonotype. The chain links TRBV5-1 to TRBJ1-5; weak D call: TRBD1 (5 bases). Germline CDR1 and CDR2: SGHRS and YFSETQ. This CDR3 region has 16 residues. Deletions cut 4 bases from V and 2 bases from J, with 16 bases between. CDR3 nucleotides: TGCGCCAGCAGCGTTGAGGGAGGGGTCGGCAATCAGCCCCAGCATTTT. Its translation is CASSVEGGVGNQPQHF.

As to this clonotype: Just one base apart from a much larger clone, this may be a read error. The chain recombines TRBV7-9 with TRBJ1-4, with D perhaps TRBD1 (6 bases). CDR3 length equals 15 residues. Germline CDR1 and CDR2: SEHNR and FQNEAQ (reference sequence). CDR3 region: CASSSRDTLNETLFF. CDR3 coding DNA: TGTGCCAGCAGCTCCCGGGACACTCTTAATGAAACACTGTTTTTT.